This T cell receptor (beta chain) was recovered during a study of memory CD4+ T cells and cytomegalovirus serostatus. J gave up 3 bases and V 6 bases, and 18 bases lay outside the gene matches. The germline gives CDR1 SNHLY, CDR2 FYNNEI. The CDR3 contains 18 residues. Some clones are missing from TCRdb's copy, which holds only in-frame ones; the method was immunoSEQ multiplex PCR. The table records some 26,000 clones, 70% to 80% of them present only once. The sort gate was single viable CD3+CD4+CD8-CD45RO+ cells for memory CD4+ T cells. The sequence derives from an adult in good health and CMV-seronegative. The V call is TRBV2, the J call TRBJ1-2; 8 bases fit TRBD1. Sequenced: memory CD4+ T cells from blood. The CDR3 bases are TGTGCCAGCAGAAAGGACAGGGCTCCCCGCTTTAAGTACTATGGCTACACCTTC. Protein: CASRKDRAPRFKYYGYTF.